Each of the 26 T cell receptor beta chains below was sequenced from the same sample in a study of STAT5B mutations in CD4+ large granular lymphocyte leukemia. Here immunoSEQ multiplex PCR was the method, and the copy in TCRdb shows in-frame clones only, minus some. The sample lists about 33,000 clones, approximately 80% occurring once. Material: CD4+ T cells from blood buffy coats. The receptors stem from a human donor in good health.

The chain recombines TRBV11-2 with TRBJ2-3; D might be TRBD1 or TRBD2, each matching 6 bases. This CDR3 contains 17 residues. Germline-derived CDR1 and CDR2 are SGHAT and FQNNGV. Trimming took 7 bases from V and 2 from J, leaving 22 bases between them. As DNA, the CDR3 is TGTGCCAGCATCCCCAACGGGGGCGCAATAAACACAGATACGCAGTATTTT. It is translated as CASIPNGGAINTDTQYF.

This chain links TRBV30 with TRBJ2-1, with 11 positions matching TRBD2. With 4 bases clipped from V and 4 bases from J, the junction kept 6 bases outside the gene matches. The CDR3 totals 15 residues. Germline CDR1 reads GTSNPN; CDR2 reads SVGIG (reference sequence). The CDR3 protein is CAWTVGLAEYNEQFF. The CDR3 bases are TGTGCCTGGACTGTGGGACTAGCGGAATACAATGAGCAGTTCTTC.

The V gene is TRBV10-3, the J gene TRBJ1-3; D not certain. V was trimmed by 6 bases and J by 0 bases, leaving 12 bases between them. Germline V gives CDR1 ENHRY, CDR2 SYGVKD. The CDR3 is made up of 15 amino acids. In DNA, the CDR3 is TGTGCCATCAGAAGGGAATTGGACTCTGGAAACACCATATATTTT. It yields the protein CAIRRELDSGNTIYF.

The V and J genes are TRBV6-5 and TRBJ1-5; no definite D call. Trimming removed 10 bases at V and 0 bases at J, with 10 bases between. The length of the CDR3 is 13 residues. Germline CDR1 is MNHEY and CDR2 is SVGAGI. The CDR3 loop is CATTPYSNQPQHF. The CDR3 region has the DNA TGTGCCACCACTCCATATAGCAATCAGCCCCAGCATTTT.

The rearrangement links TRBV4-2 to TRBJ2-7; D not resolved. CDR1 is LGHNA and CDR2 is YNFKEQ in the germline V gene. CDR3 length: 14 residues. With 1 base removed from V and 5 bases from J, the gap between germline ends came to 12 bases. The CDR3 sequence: CASSQVRDWDEQYF. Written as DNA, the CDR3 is TGTGCCAGCAGCCAAGTAAGGGATTGGGACGAGCAGTACTTC.

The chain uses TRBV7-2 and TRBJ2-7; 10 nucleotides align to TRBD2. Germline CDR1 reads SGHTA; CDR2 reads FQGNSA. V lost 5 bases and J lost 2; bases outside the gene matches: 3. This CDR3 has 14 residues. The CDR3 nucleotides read TGTGCCAGCAGCCGGACTAGCGGTCCCTACGAGCAGTACTTC. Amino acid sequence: CASSRTSGPYEQYF.

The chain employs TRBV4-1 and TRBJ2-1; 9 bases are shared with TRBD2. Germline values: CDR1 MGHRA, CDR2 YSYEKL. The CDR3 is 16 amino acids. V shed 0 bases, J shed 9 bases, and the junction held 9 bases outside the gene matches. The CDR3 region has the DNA TGCGCCAGCAGCCAAGAGGGGCTAGCGGGATCAGCTGAGCAGTTCTTC. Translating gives CASSQEGLAGSAEQFF.

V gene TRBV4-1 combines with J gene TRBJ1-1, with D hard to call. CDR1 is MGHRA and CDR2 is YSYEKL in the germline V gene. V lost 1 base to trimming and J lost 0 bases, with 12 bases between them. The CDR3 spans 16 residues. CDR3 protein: CASSQASMDLNTEAFF. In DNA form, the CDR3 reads TGCGCCAGCAGCCAAGCCTCAATGGATTTGAACACTGAAGCTTTCTTT.

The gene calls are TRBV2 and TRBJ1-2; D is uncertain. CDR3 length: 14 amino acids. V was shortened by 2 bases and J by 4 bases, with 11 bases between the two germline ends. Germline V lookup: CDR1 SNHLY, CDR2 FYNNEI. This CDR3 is CASSERLGGYGYTF. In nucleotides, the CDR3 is TGTGCCAGCAGTGAACGGCTAGGCGGCTATGGCTACACCTTC.

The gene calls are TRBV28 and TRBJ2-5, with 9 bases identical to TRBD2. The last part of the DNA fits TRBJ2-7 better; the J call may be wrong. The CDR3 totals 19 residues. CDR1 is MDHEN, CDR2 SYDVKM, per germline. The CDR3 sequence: CASSPQTGKGASGTYEQYF. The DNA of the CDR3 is TGTGCCAGCAGTCCCCAGACAGGGAAGGGGGCTAGCGGGACCTACGAGCAGTACTTC.

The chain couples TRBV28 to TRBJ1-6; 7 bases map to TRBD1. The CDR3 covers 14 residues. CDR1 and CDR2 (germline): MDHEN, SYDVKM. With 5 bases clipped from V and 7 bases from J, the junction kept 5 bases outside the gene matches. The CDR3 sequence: CASSVGTENSPLHF. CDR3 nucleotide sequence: TGTGCCAGCAGTGTCGGGACAGAAAATTCACCCCTCCACTTT.

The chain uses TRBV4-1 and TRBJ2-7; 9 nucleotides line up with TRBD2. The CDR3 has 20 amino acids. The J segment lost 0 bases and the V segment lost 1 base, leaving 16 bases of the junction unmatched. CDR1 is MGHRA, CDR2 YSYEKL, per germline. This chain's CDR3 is CASSQGWVVGLASLSYEQYF. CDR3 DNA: TGCGCCAGCAGCCAAGGATGGGTCGTAGGACTAGCGTCCCTCTCCTACGAGCAGTACTTC.

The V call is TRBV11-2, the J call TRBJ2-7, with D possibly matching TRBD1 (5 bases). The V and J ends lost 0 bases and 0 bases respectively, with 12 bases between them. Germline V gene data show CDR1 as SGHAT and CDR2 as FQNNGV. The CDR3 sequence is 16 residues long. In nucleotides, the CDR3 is TGTGCCAGCAGCTTAGAGACCCGGACAAGCTCCTACGAGCAGTACTTC. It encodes CASSLETRTSSYEQYF.

The CDR3 here is CASSVGDFTEAFF. The CDR3 region has the DNA TGTGCCAGCAGTGTCGGGGATTTCACTGAAGCTTTCTTT. The chain links TRBV2 to TRBJ1-1; D uncertain. Germline V gene lookup returns CDR1 SNHLY and CDR2 FYNNEI. This CDR3 is built from 13 residues. V lost 4 bases to trimming and J lost 4 bases, with 10 bases between them.

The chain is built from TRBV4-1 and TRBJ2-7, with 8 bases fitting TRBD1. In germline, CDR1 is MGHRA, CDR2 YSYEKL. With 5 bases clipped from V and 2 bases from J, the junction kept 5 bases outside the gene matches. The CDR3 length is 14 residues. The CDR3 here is CASSSPGQAYEQYF. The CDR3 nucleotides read TGCGCCAGCAGCTCTCCGGGACAGGCCTACGAGCAGTACTTC.

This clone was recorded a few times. In DNA form, the CDR3 reads TGTGCCTCAGGGAGGGATCAAGAGACCCAGTACTTC. Protein sequence: CASGRDQETQYF. The chain is built from TRBV19 and TRBJ2-5, with 7 bases identical to TRBD2. This CDR3 is 12 amino acids long. The trim removed 11 bases at V and 2 bases at J, leaving 5 bases unmatched. Germline V CDR1 and CDR2: LNHDA, SQIVND (reference sequence).

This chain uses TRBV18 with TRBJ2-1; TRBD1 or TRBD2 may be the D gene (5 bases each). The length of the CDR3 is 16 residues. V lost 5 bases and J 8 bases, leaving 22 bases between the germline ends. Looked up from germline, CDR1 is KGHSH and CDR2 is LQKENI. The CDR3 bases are TGTGCCAGCTCAAGGGGCTCCGGGACGAAAACCTATGAGCAGTTCTTC. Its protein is CASSRGSGTKTYEQFF.

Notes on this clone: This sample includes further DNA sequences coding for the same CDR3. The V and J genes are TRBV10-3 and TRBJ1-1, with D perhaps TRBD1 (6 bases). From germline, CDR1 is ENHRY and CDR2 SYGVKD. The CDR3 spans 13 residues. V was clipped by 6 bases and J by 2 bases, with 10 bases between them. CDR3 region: CAIRDSANTEAFF. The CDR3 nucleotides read TGTGCCATCAGGGACAGCGCCAACACTGAAGCTTTCTTT.

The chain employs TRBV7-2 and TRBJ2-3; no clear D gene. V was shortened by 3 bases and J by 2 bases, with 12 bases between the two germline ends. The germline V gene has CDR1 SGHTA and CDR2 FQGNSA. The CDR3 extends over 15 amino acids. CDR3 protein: CASSLGLAATDTQYF. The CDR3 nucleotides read TGTGCCAGCAGCTTGGGCCTTGCGGCCACAGATACGCAGTATTTT.

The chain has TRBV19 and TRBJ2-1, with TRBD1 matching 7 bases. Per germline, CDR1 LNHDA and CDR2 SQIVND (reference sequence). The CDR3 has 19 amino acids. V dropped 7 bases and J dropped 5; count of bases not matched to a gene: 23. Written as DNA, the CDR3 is TGTGCCAGTAATAGTATAGGAAGACAGGGTACAAGGGCACACAATGAGCAGTTCTTC. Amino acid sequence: CASNSIGRQGTRAHNEQFF.

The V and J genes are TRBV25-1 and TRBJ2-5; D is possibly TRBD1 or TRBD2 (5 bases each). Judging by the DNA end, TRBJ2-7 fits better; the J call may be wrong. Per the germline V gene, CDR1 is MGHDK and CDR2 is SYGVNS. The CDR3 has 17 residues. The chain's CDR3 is CASSEFDHRDGRNEQYF. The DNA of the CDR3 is TGTGCCAGCAGTGAGTTTGATCACCGGGACGGTCGAAACGAGCAGTACTTC.

CDR3 sequence reads: CASSLVAGAVETQYF. The CDR3 DNA follows: TGTGCCAGCAGCTTAGTTGCGGGAGCGGTAGAGACCCAGTACTTC. The genes are TRBV7-2 and TRBJ2-5; 7 bases agree with TRBD2. The CDR3 length is 15 residues. V was pared by 1 base and J by 4 bases, with 6 bases of the junction left unmatched. CDR1 SGHTA and CDR2 FQGNSA come from the germline V gene.

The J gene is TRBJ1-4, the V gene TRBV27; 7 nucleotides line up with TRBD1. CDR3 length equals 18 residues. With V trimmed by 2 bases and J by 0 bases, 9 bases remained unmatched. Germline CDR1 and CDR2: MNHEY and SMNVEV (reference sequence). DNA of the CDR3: TGTGCCAGCAGTTTAGTCCGGGACAGCTACTCAACTAATGAAAAACTGTTTTTT. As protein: CASSLVRDSYSTNEKLFF.

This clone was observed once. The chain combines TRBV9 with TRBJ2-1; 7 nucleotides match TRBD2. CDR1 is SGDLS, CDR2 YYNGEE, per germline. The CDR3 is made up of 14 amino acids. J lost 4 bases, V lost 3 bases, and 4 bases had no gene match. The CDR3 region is CASSAGGLYNEQFF. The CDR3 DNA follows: TGTGCCAGCAGCGCGGGAGGACTGTACAATGAGCAGTTCTTC.

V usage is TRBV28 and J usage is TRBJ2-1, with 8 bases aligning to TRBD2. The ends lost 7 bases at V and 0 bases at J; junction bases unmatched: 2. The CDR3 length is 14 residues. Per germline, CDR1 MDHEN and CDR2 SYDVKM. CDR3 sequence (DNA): TGTGCCAGCATAGCGGGAAGCTCCTACAATGAGCAGTTCTTC. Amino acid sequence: CASIAGSSYNEQFF.

CDR3 sequence reads: CASSLASASGRAGTDTQYF. CDR3 bases: TGTGCCAGCAGCTTAGCATCGGCTAGCGGGAGGGCCGGCACAGATACGCAGTATTTT. V and J are TRBV7-2 and TRBJ2-3, with TRBD2 identical over 12 bases. The germline V gene encodes CDR1 SGHTA and CDR2 FQGNSA. The CDR3 totals 19 residues. Trimming took 0 bases from V and 1 from J; bases not matched to a gene: 8. Looking up the rest from reference TRBV7-2 and TRBJ2-3 gives the full variable domain: GAGVSQSPSNKVTEKGKDVELRCDPISGHTALYWYRQSLGQGLEFLIYFQGNSAPDKSGLPSDRFSAERTGGSVSTLTIQRTQQEDSAVYLCASSLASASGRAGTDTQYFGPGTRLTVL.